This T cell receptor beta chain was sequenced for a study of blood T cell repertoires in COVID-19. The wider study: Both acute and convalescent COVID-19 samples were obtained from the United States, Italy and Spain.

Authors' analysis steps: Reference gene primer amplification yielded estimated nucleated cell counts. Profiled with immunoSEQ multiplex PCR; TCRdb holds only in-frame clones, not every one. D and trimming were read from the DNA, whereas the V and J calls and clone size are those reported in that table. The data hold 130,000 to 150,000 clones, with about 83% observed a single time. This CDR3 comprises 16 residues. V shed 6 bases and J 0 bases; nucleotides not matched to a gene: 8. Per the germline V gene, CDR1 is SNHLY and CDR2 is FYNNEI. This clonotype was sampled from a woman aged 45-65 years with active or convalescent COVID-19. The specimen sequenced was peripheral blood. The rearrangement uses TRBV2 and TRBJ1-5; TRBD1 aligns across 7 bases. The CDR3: CASRATTGFSNQPQHF. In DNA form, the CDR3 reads TGTGCCAGCAGGGCTACGACAGGGTTTAGCAATCAGCCCCAGCATTTT.